The 17 T cell receptor beta chains presented below share a single source sample, sequenced in a study of long-term antiretroviral therapy in people with HIV. This was the immunoSEQ v3.0 assay at survey level. The method was immunoSEQ multiplex PCR; TCRdb's version includes in-frame clones alone and lacks a portion of them. The sample records 25,000 to 30,000 clones, roughly 92% being singletons. The sequenced sample was unsorted PBMCs, obtained 3.1 years after starting antiretroviral therapy. These receptors all come from a man between 18 and 35 years old with HIV.

The chain joins TRBV15 to TRBJ2-1; 7 bases fit TRBD2. The germline CDR1 and CDR2 sequences are LNHNV and YYDKDF (reference sequence). V was pared by 0 bases and J by 1 base, with 3 bases of the junction left unmatched. The CDR3 contains 16 residues. The CDR3 DNA is TGTGCCACCAGCAGAGATCGACTAGCTTCCTACAATGAGCAGTTCTTC. This sequence encodes CATSRDRLASYNEQFF.

The chain joins TRBV2 to TRBJ2-5, with D uncertain. CDR3 length: 12 residues. The V end was cut by 6 bases, the J end by 3 bases, with 8 bases between. CDR1 is SNHLY and CDR2 is FYNNEI in the germline V gene. The CDR3 nucleotides read TGTGCCAGCAGGGCATTAGAAGAGACCCAGTACTTC. Translating gives CASRALEETQYF.

The chain has TRBV10-3 and TRBJ2-7; D not certain. The CDR3 contains 15 residues. CDR1 ENHRY and CDR2 SYGVKD come from the germline V gene. Trimming left V 8 bases short and J 2 bases short, with 19 bases between. The CDR3 nucleotides read TGTGCCATCGAGAGTCCCAGGCCATATACCTACGAGCAGTACTTC. Translated: CAIESPRPYTYEQYF.

V and J are TRBV6-1 and TRBJ1-5; possible D gene TRBD1, 6 bases. Germline V gene lookup returns CDR1 MNHNS and CDR2 SASEGT. The CDR3 covers 17 residues. V was cut by 3 bases and J by 0 bases, with 15 bases left in between. The CDR3 sequence: CASSDYRTDFSNQPQHF. The CDR3 DNA reads as TGTGCCAGCAGTGATTATAGGACAGATTTTAGCAATCAGCCCCAGCATTTT.

The chain uses TRBV11-2 and TRBJ2-7; D is possibly TRBD1 (7 bases). Germline V gives CDR1 SGHAT, CDR2 FQNNGV. V shed 8 bases and J shed 3 bases, with 26 bases lying between them. This CDR3 spans 17 amino acids. CDR3 residues: CASEDKSRGTAFYEQYF. The CDR3 nucleotides are TGTGCCAGCGAAGACAAATCCCGGGGGACAGCCTTCTACGAGCAGTACTTC. The whole variable domain, filled in from reference TRBV11-2 and TRBJ2-7, reads EAGVAQSPRYKIIEKRQSVAFWCNPISGHATLYWYQQILGQGPKLLIQFQNNGVVDDSQLPKDRFSAERLKGVDSTLKIQPAKLEDSAVYLCASEDKSRGTAFYEQYFGPGTRLTVT.

The rearrangement links TRBV2 to TRBJ1-2; the D is unclear. The CDR3 totals 12 residues. Germline V gene sequence: CDR1 SNHLY, CDR2 FYNNEI. Trimming pared 4 bases from V and 3 bases from J, leaving 6 bases between. DNA of the CDR3: TGTGCCAGCAGTGCGGGAGACTATGGCTACACCTTC. It specifies CASSAGDYGYTF. Based on the CDR3 plus reference TRBV2 and TRBJ1-2, the full variable domain is EPEVTQTPSHQVTQMGQEVILRCVPISNHLYFYWYRQILGQKVEFLVSFYNNEISEKSEIFDDQFSVERPDGSNFTLKIRSTKLEDSAMYFCASSAGDYGYTFGSGTRLTVV.

By share, this clone ranks as medium-sized. The chain joins TRBV7-9 to TRBJ2-2; D is undetermined. Trimming removed 5 bases from V and 4 bases from J, with 11 bases in between. The CDR3 has 14 amino acids. The V gene's germline CDR1 is SEHNR and CDR2 FQNEAQ (reference sequence). The CDR3 nucleotides are TGTGCCAGCAGCGGTTTTGTACCCACCGGGGAGCTGTTTTTT. It codes for CASSGFVPTGELFF. The full variable domain, its missing parts supplied by reference TRBV7-9 and TRBJ2-2, is DTGVSQNPRHKITKRGQNVTFRCDPISEHNRLYWYRQTLGQGPEFLTYFQNEAQLEKSRLLSDRFSAERPKGSFSTLEIQRTEQGDSAMYLCASSGFVPTGELFFGEGSRLTVL.

This chain joins TRBV19 and TRBJ2-1; tentatively, D is TRBD1 (6 bases). The CDR3 spans 12 residues. V lost 1 base and J 10 bases, leaving 8 bases between the germline ends. The germline V gene encodes CDR1 LNHDA and CDR2 SQIVND (reference sequence). CDR3 in DNA: TGTGCCAGTAGTATAGTAGGGACAGAGCAGTTCTTC. Translation: CASSIVGTEQFF.

This clone was seen only once. The chain employs TRBV27 and TRBJ2-6, with 9 positions matching TRBD1. The CDR3 is 18 residues long. Per the germline V gene, CDR1 is MNHEY and CDR2 is SMNVEV (reference sequence). The ends lost 6 bases at V and 0 bases at J; junction bases unmatched: 9. DNA of the CDR3: TGTGCCAGCAGAATCAAAGGGACAGGGTACTCTGGGGCCAACGTCCTGACTTTC. The encoded protein is CASRIKGTGYSGANVLTF.

The chain links TRBV5-1 to TRBJ2-7; D unclear. Looked up from germline, CDR1 is SGHRS and CDR2 is YFSETQ. The CDR3 has 13 amino acids. V dropped 4 bases and J dropped 2 bases, with 10 bases sitting between them. The CDR3: CASSPDPTYEQYF. DNA of the CDR3: TGCGCCAGCAGCCCGGACCCAACCTACGAGCAGTACTTC.

The chain uses TRBV4-1 and TRBJ2-3; D remains unclear. The CDR3 is 13 residues long. The ends were cut back, 4 bases at V and 4 bases at J, with 9 bases in the middle. Germline lookup yields CDR1 MGHRA and CDR2 YSYEKL. CDR3 loop: CASSPQVADTQYF. The CDR3 nucleotides are TGCGCCAGCAGCCCGCAGGTCGCAGATACGCAGTATTTT.

This chain uses TRBV19 with TRBJ1-2; possible D gene TRBD1, 6 bases. The V end was cut by 5 bases, the J end by 3 bases, with 22 bases between. Looked up from germline, CDR1 is LNHDA and CDR2 is SQIVND (reference sequence). The CDR3 loop spans 17 amino acids. The CDR3 protein is CASSPWTAPVAYYGYTF. CDR3 bases: TGTGCCAGTAGTCCCTGGACAGCCCCCGTCGCGTACTATGGCTACACCTTC.

This chain uses TRBV2 with TRBJ1-4, with TRBD1 as a possible D gene (5 bases). The V end was cut by 1 base, the J end by 8 bases, with 14 bases between. This CDR3 has 15 residues. Looked up from germline, CDR1 is SNHLY and CDR2 is FYNNEI. The CDR3 is CASSEGGPPGEKLFF. The DNA of the CDR3 is TGTGCCAGCAGTGAAGGGGGCCCGCCGGGGGAAAAACTGTTTTTT.

The chain links TRBV30 to TRBJ2-7, with no clear D. The CDR3 contains 13 residues. CDR1 and CDR2 from the germline V gene are GTSNPN and SVGIG (reference sequence). V lost 0 bases and J 5 bases, leaving 11 bases between the germline ends. The CDR3 coding sequence is TGTGCCTGGAGTGTAAAGGCGGTACACGAGCAGTACTTC. Protein product: CAWSVKAVHEQYF. Together with reference TRBV30 and TRBJ2-7, the CDR3 gives the full variable domain: SQTIHQWPATLVQPVGSPLSLECTVEGTSNPNLYWYRQAAGRGLQLLFYSVGIGQISSEVPQNLSASRPQDRQFILSSKKLLLSDSGFYLCAWSVKAVHEQYFGPGTRLTVT.

The chain links TRBV6-6 to TRBJ1-2; the D gene is possibly TRBD1 (5 bases). CDR3 size: 14 residues. Germline V gene sequence: CDR1 MNHNY, CDR2 SVGAGI (reference sequence). Between the trimmed V and J ends, which lost 7 bases and 2 bases, there was a span of 14 bases. CDR3 amino acids: CASNAPRGNYGYTF. As DNA, the CDR3 is TGTGCCAGCAATGCACCTCGGGGGAACTATGGCTACACCTTC.

This clone came up once. The gene calls are TRBV11-2 and TRBJ2-3; no definite D call. The germline V gene encodes CDR1 SGHAT and CDR2 FQNNGV. Between the trimmed V and J ends, which lost 4 bases and 2 bases, there was a span of 7 bases. CDR3 size: 13 residues. The CDR3 DNA sequence: TGTGCCAGCAGCTCCCGAGCCACAGATACGCAGTATTTT. It yields the protein CASSSRATDTQYF.

The chain joins TRBV6-1 to TRBJ2-7; D unclear. Trimming stripped 4 bases from V and 1 base from J, with 11 bases between. The CDR3 is 14 residues long. Germline V CDR1 and CDR2: MNHNS, SASEGT. The CDR3 sequence: CASSVSVRSYEQYF. The CDR3 bases are TGTGCCAGCAGTGTGTCCGTTCGGTCCTACGAGCAGTACTTC.